The rows below give T cell receptor beta chains drawn from one sample of a study of blood T cells in healthy people across ages. Via MiXCR, TCRdb re-called the 5' RACE reads, giving one row per CDR3 protein. The data contain over a million distinct CDR3 sequences, 42% of them singletons. The sample consisted of blood. These receptors were obtained from a woman aged 18-35 years in good health. The CDR3 runs from the conserved cysteine through the conserved F or W. D genes are given only for firm matches. Expanded clones are given a class, and other clones once, few, many or no size at all.

TRBV4-1	TRBJ1-2	TRBD1	.	TGCGCCAGCACCCAGCAGGGGGCTAGAGGGTATGGCTACACCTTC	CASTQQGARGYGYTF
TRBV3-1	TRBJ1-2	.	.	TGTGCCAGCAGCCAAGAAATAGGCGGACAGAACCATGGCTACACCTTC	CASSQEIGGQNHGYTF
TRBV20-1	TRBJ1-1	TRBD1	.	TGCAGTGCATACCTCCGAACAGGGGGCACTGAAGCTTTCTTT	CSAYLRTGGTEAFF
TRBV20-1	TRBJ1-5	.	.	TGCAGTGCTGAGAAGGGAGGGGATAGCAATCAGCCCCAGCATTTT	CSAEKGGDSNQPQHF
TRBV11-2	TRBJ2-5	TRBD2	few	TGTGCCAGCAGCTTAGAGGCTAGCGGGAGGGGAGAGACCCAGTACTTC	CASSLEASGRGETQYF
TRBV7-2	TRBJ2-1	TRBD2	.	TGTGCCAGCCGTAGCGGGAGCTCCTACAATGAGCAGTTCTTC	CASRSGSSYNEQFF
TRBV14	TRBJ2-1	TRBD2	.	TGTGCCAGCACCCGGGACTACTCCTACAATGAGCAGTTCTTC	CASTRDYSYNEQFF
TRBV3-1	TRBJ2-3	TRBD2	few	TGTGCCAGCAGCCCCAGGAGCGGGGGGGCTGGAGATACGCAGTATTTT	CASSPRSGGAGDTQYF
TRBV7-6	TRBJ2-1	TRBD2	.	TGTGCCAGCATTGCCAGCGGGAGGGCCTACAATGAGCAGTTCTTC	CASIASGRAYNEQFF
TRBV6-1	TRBJ1-2	TRBD1	few	TGTGCCAGCAAGGGTGGACAGGGTGTTAACTATGGCTACACCTTC	CASKGGQGVNYGYTF
TRBV9	TRBJ2-7	.	.	TGTGCCAGCAGCGTAGCTGGCGGGGCCGAGCAGTACTTC	CASSVAGGAEQYF
TRBV29-1	TRBJ2-3	.	many	TGCAGCGTTCGCCCCTCAGACAGGCATAGCACAGATACGCAGTATTTT	CSVRPSDRHSTDTQYF
TRBV20-1	TRBJ2-7	.	.	TGCAGTGCTAGTGGGACTCGGTCCTCCTACGAGCAGTACTTC	CSASGTRSSYEQYF
TRBV28	TRBJ2-7	.	few	TGTGCCAGCACCAACGACAACTACAATGAGCAGTACTTC	CASTNDNYNEQYF
TRBV6-5	TRBJ2-7	TRBD2	.	TGTGCCAGCAGTAAGACTAGCGGGTTCTACAATGAGCAGTACTTC	CASSKTSGFYNEQYF
TRBV3-1	TRBJ2-5	.	.	TGTGCCAGCAGCCTAGCGATGCAAGAGACCCAGTACTTC	CASSLAMQETQYF
TRBV20-1	TRBJ2-7	.	.	TGCAGTGCTAGAGTTAGTTTTTACGAGCAGTACTTC	CSARVSFYEQYF
TRBV7-2	TRBJ2-3	.	.	TGTGCCAGCAGCTTTACGGCCTACACAGATACGCAGTATTTT	CASSFTAYTDTQYF
TRBV5-1	TRBJ2-5	.	.	TGCGCCAGCACGGGACCCAATGAGCAGTACTTC	CASTGPNEQYF
TRBV20-1	TRBJ1-2	.	.	TGCAGTGCTAGTTTGTCAGTTGAGTACACCTTC	CSASLSVEYTF
TRBV6-6	TRBJ1-2	.	few	TGTGCCAGCAGTTACGCCCCCGTGAACTATGGCTACACCTTC	CASSYAPVNYGYTF
TRBV4-2	TRBJ1-1	.	many	TGTGCCAGCAGCCTCGGACAGAAAGCTTTCTTT	CASSLGQKAFF
TRBV20-1	TRBJ2-7	TRBD2	.	TGCAGTGCTCTCGGGACTAGCGGGGGGAAACACATCGGTTTGAACGAGCAGTACTTC	CSALGTSGGKHIGLNEQYF
TRBV12-3/TRBV12-4	TRBJ2-1	TRBD1	few	TGTGCCAGCAGTCCTAACAGGGGGGTCTACAATGAGCAGTTCTTC	CASSPNRGVYNEQFF
TRBV21-1	TRBJ2-1	.	few	TGTGCCAGCAGCATGTGGAGCGGGAGTGTGCAGTTCTTC	CASSMWSGSVQFF
TRBV6-6	TRBJ2-1	.	.	TGTGCCAGCAGCCAGGACACGGGTTGGGCGTTCTTC	CASSQDTGWAFF
TRBV2	TRBJ1-2	.	.	TGTGCCAGCAGTGAAAACGGCTACACCTTC	CASSENGYTF
TRBV29-1	TRBJ2-7	.	few	TGCAGCGTTGCGGTCCACCCTTACGAGCAGTACTTC	CSVAVHPYEQYF
TRBV29-1	TRBJ2-7	.	many	TGCAGCGCCCAAGCGAGGGGGTCCTACGAGCAGTACTTC	CSAQARGSYEQYF
TRBV7-9	TRBJ2-1	.	.	TGTGCCAGCGGCGGGGCGGGGATCAGAAACAATGAGCAGTTCTTC	CASGGAGIRNNEQFF
TRBV5-1	TRBJ1-2	.	few	TGCGCCAGCAGCTTGGGACAGGAGCTCTATGGCTACACCTTC	CASSLGQELYGYTF
TRBV21-1	TRBJ1-2	.	few	TGTGCCAGAAGTATTACTTCGGGCTACACCTTC	CARSITSGYTF
TRBV4-2	TRBJ1-2	TRBD1	.	TGTGCCAGCAGCCGAGGGACAGGGGATGGCTACACCTTC	CASSRGTGDGYTF
TRBV14	TRBJ2-3	.	few	TGTGCCAGCAGCCAAGATCTACTGAATACTCATACGCAGTATTTT	CASSQDLLNTHTQYF
TRBV7-2	TRBJ2-3	TRBD2	few	TGTGCCAGCAGCCTCACACGACTAGCTGCAGATACGCAGTATTTT	CASSLTRLAADTQYF
TRBV28	TRBJ2-7	TRBD2	.	TGTGCCAGCACCGTGAGCGGGGCTAGCGGTTCCTACGAGCAGTACTTC	CASTVSGASGSYEQYF